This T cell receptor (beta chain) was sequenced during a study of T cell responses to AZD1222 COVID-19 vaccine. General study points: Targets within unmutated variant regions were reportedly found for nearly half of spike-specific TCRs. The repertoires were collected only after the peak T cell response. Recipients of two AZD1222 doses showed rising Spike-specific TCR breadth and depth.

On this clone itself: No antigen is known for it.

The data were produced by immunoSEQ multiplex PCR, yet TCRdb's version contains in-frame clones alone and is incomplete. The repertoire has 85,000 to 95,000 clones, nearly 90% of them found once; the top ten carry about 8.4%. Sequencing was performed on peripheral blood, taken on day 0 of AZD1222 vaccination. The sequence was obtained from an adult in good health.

CDR3 sequence: CASSLLLGNTGELFF. In DNA, the CDR3 is TGTGCCAGCAGTTTATTATTGGGTAACACCGGGGAGCTGTTTTTT. V and J are TRBV27 and TRBJ2-2; no definite D call. Trimming shortened V by 1 base and J by 2 bases, and 8 bases separated the two germline ends. Germline assignment: CDR1 MNHEY and CDR2 SMNVEV (reference sequence). This CDR3 spans 15 amino acids.